These 30 T cell receptor beta chains originate from one sample sequenced in a study of cytomegalovirus exposure and HLA in healthy donors. 13 Jbeta primers and 60 Vbeta primers were used for the PCR. TCRdb's copy holds only in-frame clones and misses some; the assay was immunoSEQ multiplex PCR. The table lists 150,000 to 200,000 clones, approximately 84% of them singletons. Sequenced input: PBMCs. These receptors originate from a woman in her forties in good health and CMV-seropositive.

CDR3 coding DNA: TGTGCCAGCAGGCCGGGACAACTCAATTCACCCCTCCACTTT. It yields the protein CASRPGQLNSPLHF. V usage is TRBV6-6 and J usage is TRBJ1-6, with a weak D call TRBD1 (6 bases). The CDR3 covers 14 residues. CDR1 MNHNY and CDR2 SVGAGI come from the germline V gene (reference sequence). With 6 bases removed from V and 7 bases from J, the gap between germline ends came to 13 bases.

The chain carries TRBV23-1 and TRBJ2-5; TRBD1 is a possible D gene (5 bases). TRBV23-1 is noted as an ORF with a role that remains uncertain. This CDR3 is 11 amino acids long. Trimming cost V 9 bases and J 3 bases, with 8 bases left between them. CDR3 nucleotide sequence: TGCGCCAGAGGGGAAGAAGAGACCCAGTACTTC. Amino acid sequence: CARGEEETQYF.

The chain employs TRBV5-1 and TRBJ2-1, with a tentative D call TRBD1 (6 bases). Looked up from germline, CDR1 is SGHRS and CDR2 is YFSETQ. Trimming left V 0 bases short and J 5 bases short, with 12 bases between. The CDR3 has 15 amino acids. In DNA form, the CDR3 reads TGCGCCAGCAGCTTGGCCGATGGGGGCAACAATGAGCAGTTCTTC. This translates into CASSLADGGNNEQFF.

V and J are TRBV7-9 and TRBJ1-6; TRBD1 matches 8 bases. There are 19 residues in the CDR3. Per germline, CDR1 SEHNR and CDR2 FQNEAQ (reference sequence). After removal of 5 bases from V and 0 bases from J, the junction contained 12 bases not matched to a gene. The CDR3 region is CASSAGDRGFFSYNSPLHF. DNA of the CDR3: TGTGCCAGCAGCGCCGGAGACAGGGGTTTTTTCTCCTATAATTCACCCCTCCACTTT.

This clone was seen a handful of times. The chain joins TRBV6-1 to TRBJ2-7, with TRBD1 matching 10 bases. V trimming: 6 bases; J trimming: 5 bases; junction bases outside the gene matches: 4. The CDR3 covers 13 residues. Germline V gives CDR1 MNHNS, CDR2 SASEGT. The CDR3 nucleotides read TGTGCCAGCAGGACAGGGGGCAGCAACGAGCAGTACTTC. This encodes CASRTGGSNEQYF.

The chain is built from TRBV27 and TRBJ1-6; TRBD1 agrees at 7 bases. This CDR3 has 15 amino acids. The ends lost 2 bases at V and 9 bases at J; junction bases unmatched: 7. From germline, CDR1 is MNHEY and CDR2 SMNVEV (reference sequence). The chain's CDR3 is CASSLGTDQSSPLHF. CDR3 nucleotides: TGTGCCAGCAGTTTAGGGACAGACCAAAGTTCACCCCTCCACTTT.

This clone was detected only a few times. The CDR3, as DNA: TGTGCCAGCTCCCCGGGCGGGGTGGGCTACGAGCAGTACTTC. Translating it yields CASSPGGVGYEQYF. The chain links TRBV18 to TRBJ2-7; possible D gene TRBD2, 6 bases. The CDR3 extends over 14 amino acids. The V and J ends lost 6 bases and 3 bases respectively, with 15 bases between them. Per the germline V gene, CDR1 is KGHSH and CDR2 is LQKENI.

This chain links TRBV6-5 with TRBJ1-5; perhaps TRBD1 as D (5 bases). CDR1 is MNHEY, CDR2 SVGAGI, per germline. This CDR3 has 12 amino acids. V gave up 8 bases and J gave up 5 bases, with 10 bases separating them. The CDR3 nucleotides read TGTGCCAGCGGGAGGGGAGATCAGCCCCAGCATTTT. Translating it yields CASGRGDQPQHF.

V gene TRBV11-2 combines with J gene TRBJ2-3; 7 bases agree with TRBD1. CDR3 length: 17 amino acids. Germline CDR1 and CDR2: SGHAT and FQNNGV. The V and J ends lost 2 bases and 0 bases, in that order; junction bases with no gene match: 8. CDR3 protein: CASSLWLGQPSTDTQYF. CDR3 sequence (DNA): TGTGCCAGCAGCTTATGGCTGGGACAGCCTAGCACAGATACGCAGTATTTT. Using reference TRBV11-2 and TRBJ2-3 for the parts outside the CDR3, the full variable domain is EAGVAQSPRYKIIEKRQSVAFWCNPISGHATLYWYQQILGQGPKLLIQFQNNGVVDDSQLPKDRFSAERLKGVDSTLKIQPAKLEDSAVYLCASSLWLGQPSTDTQYFGPGTRLTVL.

Details on this clone: The same CDR3 can be traced to other DNA sequences in this sample. This chain uses TRBV5-1 with TRBJ2-1; TRBD2 matches at 10 bases. Germline assignment: CDR1 SGHRS and CDR2 YFSETQ. V dropped 4 bases and J dropped 4; count of bases not matched to a gene: 5. This CDR3 has 15 amino acids. This CDR3 reads CASSLETSGYNEQFF. CDR3 in DNA: TGCGCCAGCAGCCTCGAGACTAGCGGGTACAATGAGCAGTTCTTC.

The genes are TRBV6-1 and TRBJ2-2; D is perhaps TRBD2 (5 bases). This CDR3 is built from 13 residues. V lost 1 base and J lost 7, with 7 bases in between. Germline V gene lookup returns CDR1 MNHNS and CDR2 SASEGT. The CDR3 DNA is TGTGCCAGCAGTGAAGGCGGGTTCGGGGAGCTGTTTTTT. Its protein is CASSEGGFGELFF.

Comment on this clone: This same CDR3 is encoded by further DNA sequences in the sample. The chain uses TRBV18 and TRBJ1-6, with TRBD1 matching 7 bases. V lost 6 bases to trimming and J lost 11 bases; unmatched junction nucleotides: 13. The CDR3 loop spans 15 amino acids. From germline, CDR1 is KGHSH and CDR2 LQKENI. CDR3 sequence: CASSPSTDRPTPLHF. The DNA for the CDR3 is TGTGCCAGCTCGCCATCTACGGACAGGCCTACACCCCTCCACTTT.

J is TRBJ2-5 and V is TRBV7-2; 9 bases agree with TRBD2. The CDR3 has 18 amino acids. Germline lookup yields CDR1 SGHTA and CDR2 FQGNSA. J was trimmed by 5 bases and V by 5 bases; bases with no gene match: 18. For the CDR3, the DNA is TGTGCCAGCAGCCGCGTTTATGGAGGCGGGGGGGCCTTGGAGACCCAGTACTTC. Amino acid sequence: CASSRVYGGGGALETQYF.

The chain is built from TRBV5-6 and TRBJ1-2; the match to TRBD1 covers 7 bases. The CDR3 extends over 13 amino acids. With V trimmed by 2 bases and J by 5 bases, 3 bases remained unmatched. Germline assignment: CDR1 SGHDT and CDR2 YYEEEE. The CDR3 region is CASSLGTEYGYTF. The CDR3 DNA reads TGTGCCAGCAGCTTAGGGACAGAGTATGGCTACACCTTC.

The genes are TRBV18 and TRBJ1-1, with 8 nucleotides matching TRBD1. V shed 6 bases and J 1 base; nucleotides not matched to a gene: 4. The length of the CDR3 is 14 residues. Germline V gene lookup returns CDR1 KGHSH and CDR2 LQKENI. CDR3 DNA sequence: TGTGCCAGCTCCCGTGGACAGGGGAACACTGAAGCTTTCTTT. It yields the protein CASSRGQGNTEAFF.

J is TRBJ2-1 and V is TRBV15; 8 nucleotides agree with TRBD1. V shed 9 bases, J shed 4 bases, and the junction held 5 bases outside the gene matches. CDR3 length equals 13 residues. From germline, CDR1 is LNHNV and CDR2 YYDKDF (reference sequence). The CDR3 reads CATARGLYNEQFF. As DNA, the CDR3 is TGTGCCACGGCCAGGGGGCTTTACAATGAGCAGTTCTTC.

The V call is TRBV2, the J call TRBJ1-1; a possible D gene is TRBD1 (5 bases). Trimming shortened V by 7 bases and J by 1 base, and 13 bases separated the two germline ends. The CDR3 contains 14 residues. In germline, CDR1 is SNHLY, CDR2 FYNNEI. CDR3 amino acids: CASNRGGGNTEAFF. Here the CDR3 DNA reads TGTGCCAGCAACCGGGGCGGGGGGAACACTGAAGCTTTCTTT.

V usage is TRBV10-3 and J usage is TRBJ1-6, with D possibly matching TRBD1 (6 bases). Deletions cut 8 bases from V and 7 bases from J, with 15 bases between. CDR1 and CDR2 (germline): ENHRY, SYGVKD. The CDR3 totals 14 residues. The DNA of the CDR3 is TGTGCCATCGCGGGGGGCCTTCTCAATTCACCCCTCCACTTT. This sequence encodes CAIAGGLLNSPLHF.

The chain has TRBV9 and TRBJ1-2; D is possibly TRBD1 (5 bases). Germline V gene sequence: CDR1 SGDLS, CDR2 YYNGEE. The CDR3 is made up of 16 amino acids. The V end was cut by 0 bases, the J end by 5 bases, with 17 bases between. The CDR3 DNA reads as TGTGCCAGCAGCGTAGTTGGAGAAGCCGGGACTTATGGCTACACCTTC. This codes for CASSVVGEAGTYGYTF.

This chain joins TRBV6-5 and TRBJ1-5; TRBD1 agrees at 8 bases. CDR1 and CDR2 from the germline V gene are MNHEY and SVGAGI. The CDR3 runs to 14 residues. V lost 9 bases to trimming and J lost 4 bases; unmatched junction nucleotides: 8. The CDR3 is CASAGDRTNQPQHF. CDR3 bases: TGTGCCAGTGCGGGGGACAGGACTAATCAGCCCCAGCATTTT.

The chain joins TRBV19 to TRBJ1-2, with D possibly being TRBD1 (6 bases). CDR1 LNHDA and CDR2 SQIVND come from the germline V gene (reference sequence). V lost 8 bases to trimming and J lost 5 bases, with 12 bases between them. CDR3 length: 12 residues. In DNA, the CDR3 is TGTGCCAGTGGGGGCAGCCTGTATGGCTACACCTTC. It specifies CASGGSLYGYTF.

The chain is built from TRBV6-6 and TRBJ1-3; D possibly corresponds to TRBD1 (5 bases). Germline-derived CDR1 and CDR2 are MNHNY and SVGAGI (reference sequence). The CDR3 is 15 amino acids. V was clipped by 2 bases and J by 0 bases, with 8 bases between them. The CDR3 DNA sequence: TGTGCCAGCAGTTACGGGGCCGACTCTGGAAACACCATATATTTT. As protein: CASSYGADSGNTIYF.

This clone was seen once. The germline gene is not matched at one end of the junction; a read error may be the cause. The CDR3 sequence: CASSYSAVNAEAFF. The CDR3 DNA sequence: TGTGCCAGCAGTTACAGCGCTGTGAACGCTGAAGCTTTCTTT. The chain carries TRBV6-5 and TRBJ1-1; D call uncertain. Germline V CDR1 and CDR2: MNHEY, SVGAGI. The CDR3 has 14 residues.

The rearrangement uses TRBV4-1 and TRBJ2-1; TRBD2 is a possible D gene (7 bases). Germline CDR1 and CDR2: MGHRA and YSYEKL. The V end was cut by 0 bases, the J end by 4 bases, with 16 bases between. There are 17 residues in the CDR3. The CDR3 loop is CASSQEGGGARYNEQFF. DNA for the CDR3: TGCGCCAGCAGCCAAGAAGGAGGGGGGGCCAGATACAATGAGCAGTTCTTC.

This chain joins TRBV11-2 and TRBJ2-7; 9 nucleotides agree with TRBD1. In germline, CDR1 is SGHAT, CDR2 FQNNGV. The CDR3 spans 15 residues. The junction had 11 bases not matched to a gene; V was cut back by 5 bases and J by 6 bases. CDR3 in DNA: TGTGCCAGCAGCCGTACAGGGGGCATTATGATCGAGCAGTACTTC. Translating it yields CASSRTGGIMIEQYF.

V is TRBV6-6 and J is TRBJ2-3; D call uncertain. V lost 2 bases and J 4 bases, leaving 10 bases between the germline ends. From germline, CDR1 is MNHNY and CDR2 SVGAGI (reference sequence). There are 14 residues in the CDR3. The CDR3 DNA reads TGTGCCAGCAGTTACCCTCGGTCCCCAGATACGCAGTATTTT. Protein: CASSYPRSPDTQYF.

With regard to this clone: A read error may account for a junction end that differs from germline. The rearrangement links TRBV19 to TRBJ2-3; maybe TRBD1 (6 bases). The length of the CDR3 is 12 residues. From germline, CDR1 is LNHDA and CDR2 SQIVND (reference sequence). The CDR3 nucleotides are TGTGCCAGTAGTAGGTTCAGGGGATCCCATTTTTTT. Amino acid sequence: CASSRFRGSHFF.

This clone was seen at least ten times. The V and J genes are TRBV19 and TRBJ2-7, with TRBD2 matching over 7 bases. This CDR3 region has 13 residues. Germline-derived CDR1 and CDR2 are LNHDA and SQIVND (reference sequence). Trimming cost V 6 bases and J 5 bases; bases outside gene matches: 7. The CDR3 DNA reads TGTGCCAGTAGAGCGAGCGGGGAAAACGAGCAGTACTTC. Translated, it gives CASRASGENEQYF.

The chain recombines TRBV9 with TRBJ2-2, with 13 bases lining up with TRBD2. Trimming removed 4 bases from V and 6 bases from J; junction bases left unmatched: 3. The CDR3 sequence is 15 residues long. Germline V lookup: CDR1 SGDLS, CDR2 YYNGEE. The CDR3 here is CASSTLAGGPGELFF. The CDR3 DNA sequence: TGTGCCAGCAGCACACTAGCGGGGGGGCCCGGGGAGCTGTTTTTT. Filled out from reference TRBV9 and TRBJ2-2, the complete variable domain reads DSGVTQTPKHLITATGQRVTLRCSPRSGDLSVYWYQQSLDQGLQFLIQYYNGEERAKGNILERFSAQQFPDLHSELNLSSLELGDSALYFCASSTLAGGPGELFFGEGSRLTVL.

The chain links TRBV6-6 to TRBJ1-6; 8 bases agree with TRBD1. Germline V CDR1 and CDR2: MNHNY, SVGAGI (reference sequence). CDR3 length: 15 amino acids. Germline trimming cut 8 bases from V and 7 bases from J; bases unmatched to any gene: 10. CDR3: CASLQGVPGNSPLHF. The CDR3 coding sequence is TGTGCCAGCCTACAGGGGGTACCAGGGAATTCACCCCTCCACTTT.